This section outlines one TCR beta chain sequence together with its context. Unique molecular identifiers were incorporated during preparation of the TCRbeta library. TCRdb reanalysed the PCR reads using MiXCR and keeps one entry per CDR3 protein. The sample gives around 300,000 distinct CDR3 sequences, more than 9% of which show up once; about a quarter is in the top ten. V dropped 5 bases and J dropped 2 bases, with 9 bases sitting between them. The CDR3 is made up of 13 amino acids. The germline V gene has CDR1 SEHNR and CDR2 FQNEAQ (reference sequence). The entry originates in a study of T-cell reconstitution after alpha-beta-depleted transplantation in children.

This sample comprised peripheral blood, obtained 180 days after TCRalphabeta/CD19-depleted stem cell transplant. This chain links TRBV7-9 with TRBJ1-1; D uncertain. The sequence derives from a male patient between 2 and 15 years old who had a stem cell transplant for chronic granulomatous disease, so the T cells may come from the graft donor. The CDR3 coding sequence is TGTGCCAGCAGCCGCGACAAAAACACTGAAGCTTTCTTT. Protein product: CASSRDKNTEAFF.